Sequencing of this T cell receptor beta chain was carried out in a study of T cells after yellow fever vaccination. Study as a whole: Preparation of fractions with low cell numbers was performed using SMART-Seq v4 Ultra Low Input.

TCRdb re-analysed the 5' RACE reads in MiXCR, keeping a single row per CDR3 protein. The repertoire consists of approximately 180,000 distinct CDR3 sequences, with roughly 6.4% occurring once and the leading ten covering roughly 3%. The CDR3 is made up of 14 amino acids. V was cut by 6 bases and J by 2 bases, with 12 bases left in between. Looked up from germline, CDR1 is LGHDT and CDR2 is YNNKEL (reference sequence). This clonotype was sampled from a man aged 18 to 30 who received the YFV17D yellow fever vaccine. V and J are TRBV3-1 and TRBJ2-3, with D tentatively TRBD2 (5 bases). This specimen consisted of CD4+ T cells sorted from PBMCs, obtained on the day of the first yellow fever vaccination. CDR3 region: CASRPGVYTDTQYF. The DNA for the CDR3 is TGTGCCAGCAGACCCGGGGTCTACACAGATACGCAGTATTTT.